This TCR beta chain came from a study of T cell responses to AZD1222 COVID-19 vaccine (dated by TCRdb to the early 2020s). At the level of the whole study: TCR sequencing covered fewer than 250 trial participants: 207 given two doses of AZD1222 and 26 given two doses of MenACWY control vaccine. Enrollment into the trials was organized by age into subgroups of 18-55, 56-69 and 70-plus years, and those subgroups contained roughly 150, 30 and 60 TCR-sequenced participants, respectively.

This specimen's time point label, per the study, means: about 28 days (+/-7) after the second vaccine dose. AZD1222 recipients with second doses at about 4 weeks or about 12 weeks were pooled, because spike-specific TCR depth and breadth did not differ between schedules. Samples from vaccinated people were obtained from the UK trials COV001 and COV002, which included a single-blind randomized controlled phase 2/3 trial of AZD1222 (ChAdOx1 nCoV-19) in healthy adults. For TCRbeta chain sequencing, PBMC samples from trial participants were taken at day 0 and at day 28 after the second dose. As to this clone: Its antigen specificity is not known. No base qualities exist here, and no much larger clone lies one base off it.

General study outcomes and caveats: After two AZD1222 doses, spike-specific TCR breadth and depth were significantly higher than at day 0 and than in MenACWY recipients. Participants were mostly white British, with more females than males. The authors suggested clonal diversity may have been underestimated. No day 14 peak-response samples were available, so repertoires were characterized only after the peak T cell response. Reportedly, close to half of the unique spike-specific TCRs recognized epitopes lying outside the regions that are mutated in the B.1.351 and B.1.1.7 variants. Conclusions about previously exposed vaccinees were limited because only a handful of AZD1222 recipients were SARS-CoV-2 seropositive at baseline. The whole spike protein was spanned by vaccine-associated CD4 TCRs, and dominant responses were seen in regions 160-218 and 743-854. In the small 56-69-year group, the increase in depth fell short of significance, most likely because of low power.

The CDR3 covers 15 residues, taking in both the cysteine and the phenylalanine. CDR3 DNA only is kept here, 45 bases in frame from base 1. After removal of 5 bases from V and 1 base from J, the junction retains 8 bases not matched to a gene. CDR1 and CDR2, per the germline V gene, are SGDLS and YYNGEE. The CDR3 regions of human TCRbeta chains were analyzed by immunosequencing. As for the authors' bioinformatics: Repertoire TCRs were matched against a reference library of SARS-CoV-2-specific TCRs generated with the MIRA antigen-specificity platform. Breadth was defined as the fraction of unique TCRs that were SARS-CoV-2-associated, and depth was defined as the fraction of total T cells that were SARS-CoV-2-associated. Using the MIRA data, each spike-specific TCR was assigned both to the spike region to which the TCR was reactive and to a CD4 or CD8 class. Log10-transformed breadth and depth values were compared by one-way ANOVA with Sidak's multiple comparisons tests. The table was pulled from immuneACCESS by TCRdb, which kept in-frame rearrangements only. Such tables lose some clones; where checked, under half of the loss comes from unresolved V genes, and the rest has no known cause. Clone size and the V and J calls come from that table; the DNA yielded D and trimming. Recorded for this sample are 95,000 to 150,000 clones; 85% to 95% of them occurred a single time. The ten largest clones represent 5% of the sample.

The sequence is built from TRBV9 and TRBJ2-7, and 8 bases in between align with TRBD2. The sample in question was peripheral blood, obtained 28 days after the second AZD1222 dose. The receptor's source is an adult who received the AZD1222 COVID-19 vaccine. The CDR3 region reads CASSAFSGVSYEQYF. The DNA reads TGTGCCAGCAGTGCCTTTAGCGGGGTATCCTACGAGCAGTACTTC.